These T cell receptor beta chains were read from a single sample in a study of blood T cell repertoires in COVID-19. Libraries were prepared by immunoSEQ multiplex PCR; TCRdb keeps only in-frame clonotypes and omits some of them. The sample lists about 60,000 clones; 65% to 90% were seen once. Material: peripheral blood. Receptors originate from a human donor in a cohort sampled during active COVID-19. CDR3s include the opening cysteine and the closing phenylalanine or tryptophan. D genes are given only for firm matches. The listing skips clone size in some rows; elsewhere it reads once, few, many or a size class.

j_gene: TRBJ2-2; v_gene: TRBV3-1/TRBV3-2; abundance: -; d_gene: -; CDR3nt: TGTGCCAGCAGCCAAAATCTAAACGCCGGGGAGCTGTTTTTT; CDR3aa: CASSQNLNAGELFF
j_gene: TRBJ1-6; v_gene: TRBV2; abundance: -; d_gene: TRBD1; CDR3nt: TGTGCCAGTACCGGGACAGGGGGCAAGACACCCCTCCACTTT; CDR3aa: CASTGTGGKTPLHF
j_gene: TRBJ1-1; v_gene: TRBV5-1; abundance: -; d_gene: -; CDR3nt: TGCGCCAGCAGCTTTGGAGGGCACACTGAAGCTTTCTTT; CDR3aa: CASSFGGHTEAFF
j_gene: TRBJ1-1; v_gene: TRBV5-4; abundance: -; d_gene: TRBD1; CDR3nt: TGTGCCAGCAGCTTAAAGGGGGCTCTTTCTGAAGCTTTCTTT; CDR3aa: CASSLKGALSEAFF
j_gene: TRBJ1-1; v_gene: TRBV9; abundance: -; d_gene: TRBD1; CDR3nt: TGTGCCAGCAGCGCAACGGGACAGATGAACACTGAAGCTTTCTTT; CDR3aa: CASSATGQMNTEAFF
j_gene: TRBJ2-2; v_gene: TRBV24-1; abundance: -; d_gene: TRBD1; CDR3nt: TGTGCCACCAGTCCATGGACAGGGCCGAGGGAACTGTTTTTT; CDR3aa: CATSPWTGPRELFF
j_gene: TRBJ2-2; v_gene: TRBV2; abundance: -; d_gene: TRBD2; CDR3nt: TGTGCCAGCAGTGTATTGTCTAGCGGGGGGGCCGGGGAGCTGTTTTTT; CDR3aa: CASSVLSSGGAGELFF
j_gene: TRBJ2-5; v_gene: TRBV6-2/TRBV6-3; abundance: -; d_gene: TRBD2; CDR3nt: TGTGCCAGCAGTTACGACGGGGGGGCCCAGACCCAGTACTTC; CDR3aa: CASSYDGGAQTQYF
j_gene: TRBJ1-2; v_gene: TRBV5-6; abundance: -; d_gene: TRBD1; CDR3nt: TGTGCCAGCAGCTCCGGGACAGGGGGCGCCGACTATGGCTACACCTTC; CDR3aa: CASSSGTGGADYGYTF
j_gene: TRBJ2-3; v_gene: TRBV29-1; abundance: once; d_gene: -; CDR3nt: TGCAGCGTTTCTACTCGTACCCGCACAGATACGCAGTATTTT; CDR3aa: CSVSTRTRTDTQYF
j_gene: TRBJ2-7; v_gene: TRBV2; abundance: -; d_gene: TRBD1; CDR3nt: TGTGCCAGCGGATTAGGGACAGGTTCCTACGAGCAGTACTTC; CDR3aa: CASGLGTGSYEQYF
j_gene: TRBJ2-5; v_gene: TRBV27; abundance: -; d_gene: TRBD1; CDR3nt: TGTGCCAGCAGTTTAGGGACAGGGAGGGAGACCCAGTACTTC; CDR3aa: CASSLGTGRETQYF
j_gene: TRBJ1-4; v_gene: TRBV10-1; abundance: -; d_gene: TRBD1; CDR3nt: TGCGCCAGCAGTGAGTCGGAAGGACAGGGTTGGAAAAAACTGTTTTTT; CDR3aa: CASSESEGQGWKKLFF
j_gene: TRBJ2-4; v_gene: TRBV7-8; abundance: few; d_gene: -; CDR3nt: TGTGCCAGCAGCTGGGGCTCCGGTTCCCAAAACATTCAGTACTTC; CDR3aa: CASSWGSGSQNIQYF